What follows describes a single TCR beta chain. As yet, its antigen is unknown. Germline values: CDR1 LNHNV, CDR2 YYDKDF (reference sequence). V lost 0 bases, J lost 2 bases, and 13 bases lay in between. The CDR3 is made up of 16 amino acids. These data originate in a study of T cell repertoires in cytomegalovirus infection. Regarding the study as a whole: Clonotypes of TCR beta that were HLA-C-restricted and CMV-specific dominated the ex vivo response. Accumulated public TCR beta family frequency recognized individuals carrying CMV together with the relevant HLA.

One entry per CDR3 protein results from TCRdb running MiXCR on the reads. The profile shows some 940,000 distinct CDR3 sequences, 30% to 40% of them singletons. V and J are TRBV15 and TRBJ2-5; D perhaps matches TRBD2 (5 bases). The receptor comes from a human donor in good health (CMV status not recorded). Some clones in this sample may be carry-over from other donors' samples. The specimen was cultured CD8+ T cells from PBMCs, collected from culture after CMV antigen stimulation. The CDR3 sequence is CATSRDGRDRQETQYF. Written as DNA, the CDR3 is TGTGCCACCAGCAGAGATGGTCGGGATCGGCAAGAGACCCAGTACTTC.